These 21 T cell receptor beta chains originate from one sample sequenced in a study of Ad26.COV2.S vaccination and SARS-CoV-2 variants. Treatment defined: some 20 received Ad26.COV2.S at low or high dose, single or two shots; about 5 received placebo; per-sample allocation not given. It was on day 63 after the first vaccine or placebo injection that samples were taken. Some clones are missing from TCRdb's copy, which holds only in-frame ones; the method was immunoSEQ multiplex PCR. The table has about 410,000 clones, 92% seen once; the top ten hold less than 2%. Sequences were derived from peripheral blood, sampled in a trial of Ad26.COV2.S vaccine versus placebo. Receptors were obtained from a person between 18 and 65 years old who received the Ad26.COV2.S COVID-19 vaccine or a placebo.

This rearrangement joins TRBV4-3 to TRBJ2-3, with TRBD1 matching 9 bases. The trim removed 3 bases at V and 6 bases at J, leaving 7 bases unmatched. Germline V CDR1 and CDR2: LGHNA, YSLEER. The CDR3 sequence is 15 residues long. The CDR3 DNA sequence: TGCGCCAGCAGCCACGGGACAGGGTTGATTGATACGCAGTATTTT. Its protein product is CASSHGTGLIDTQYF.

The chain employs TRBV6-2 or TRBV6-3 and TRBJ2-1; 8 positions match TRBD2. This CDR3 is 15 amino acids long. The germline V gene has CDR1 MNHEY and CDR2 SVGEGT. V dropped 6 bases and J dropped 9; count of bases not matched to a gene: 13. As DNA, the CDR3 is TGTGCCAGCAGCTCCCGGGGGGGCCGGATCGGTGAGCAGTTCTTC. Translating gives CASSSRGGRIGEQFF.

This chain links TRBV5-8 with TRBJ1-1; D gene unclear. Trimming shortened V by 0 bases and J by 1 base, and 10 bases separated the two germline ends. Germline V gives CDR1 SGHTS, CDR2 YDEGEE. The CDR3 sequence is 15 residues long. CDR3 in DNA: TGTGCCAGCAGCTTGGAGGCAAGAACGAACACTGAAGCTTTCTTT. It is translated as CASSLEARTNTEAFF. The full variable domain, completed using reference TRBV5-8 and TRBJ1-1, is EAGVTQSPTHLIKTRGQQATLRCSPISGHTSVYWYQQALGLGLQFLLWYDEGEERNRGNFPPRFSGRQFPNYSSELNVNALELEDSALYLCASSLEARTNTEAFFGQGTRLTVV.

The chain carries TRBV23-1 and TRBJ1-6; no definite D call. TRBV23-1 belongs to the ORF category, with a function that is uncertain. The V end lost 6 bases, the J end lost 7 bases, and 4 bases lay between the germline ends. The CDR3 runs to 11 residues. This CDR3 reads CASRMNSPLHF. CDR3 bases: TGCGCCAGCAGGATGAATTCACCCCTCCACTTT.

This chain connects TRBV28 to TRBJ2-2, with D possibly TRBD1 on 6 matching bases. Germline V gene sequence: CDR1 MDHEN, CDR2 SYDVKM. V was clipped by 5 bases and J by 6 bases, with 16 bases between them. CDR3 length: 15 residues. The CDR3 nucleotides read TGTGCCAGCAGTATCGGCAACAGGGTTGCCGGGGAGCTGTTTTTT. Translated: CASSIGNRVAGELFF.

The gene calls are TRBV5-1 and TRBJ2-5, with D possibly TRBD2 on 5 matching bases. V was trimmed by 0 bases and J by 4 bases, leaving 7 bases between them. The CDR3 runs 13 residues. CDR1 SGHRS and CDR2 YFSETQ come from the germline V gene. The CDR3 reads CASSLASPETQYF. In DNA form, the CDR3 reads TGCGCCAGCAGCTTGGCTAGCCCAGAGACCCAGTACTTC. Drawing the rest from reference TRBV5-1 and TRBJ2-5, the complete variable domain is KAGVTQTPRYLIKTRGQQVTLSCSPISGHRSVSWYQQTPGQGLQFLFEYFSETQRNKGNFPGRFSGRQFSNSRSEMNVSTLELGDSALYLCASSLASPETQYFGPGTRLLVL.

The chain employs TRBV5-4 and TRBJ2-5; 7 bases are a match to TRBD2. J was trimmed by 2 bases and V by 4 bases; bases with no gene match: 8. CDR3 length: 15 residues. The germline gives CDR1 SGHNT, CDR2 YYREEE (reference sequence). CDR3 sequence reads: CASSGKGTTQETQYF. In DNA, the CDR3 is TGTGCCAGCAGCGGGAAAGGGACTACGCAAGAGACCCAGTACTTC.

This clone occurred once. CDR3 nucleotides: TGCGCCAGCAGCCAAGTAGGATCAGGGGAGCTGTTTTTT. This codes for CASSQVGSGELFF. The chain couples TRBV4-1 to TRBJ2-2; no clear D. Germline loops: CDR1 MGHRA, CDR2 YSYEKL. V gave up 1 base and J gave up 8 bases, with 8 bases separating them. The CDR3 runs 13 residues.

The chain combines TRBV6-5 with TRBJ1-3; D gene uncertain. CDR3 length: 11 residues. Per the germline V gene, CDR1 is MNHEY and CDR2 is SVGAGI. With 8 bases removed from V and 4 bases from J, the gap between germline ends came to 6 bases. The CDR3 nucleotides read TGTGCCAGCGTTTTCGGAAACACCATATATTTT. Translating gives CASVFGNTIYF.

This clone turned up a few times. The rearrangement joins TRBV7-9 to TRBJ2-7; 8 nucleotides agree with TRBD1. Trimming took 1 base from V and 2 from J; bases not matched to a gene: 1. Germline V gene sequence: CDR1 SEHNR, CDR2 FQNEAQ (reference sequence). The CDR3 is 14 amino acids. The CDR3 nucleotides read TGTGCCAGCAGCTTAGGGACAGGGCCCTACGAGCAGTACTTC. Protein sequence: CASSLGTGPYEQYF.

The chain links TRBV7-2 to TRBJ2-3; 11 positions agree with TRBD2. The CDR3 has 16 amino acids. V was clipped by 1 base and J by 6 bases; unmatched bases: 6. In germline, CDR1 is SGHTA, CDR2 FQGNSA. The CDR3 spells CASSLVSGGAGDTQYF. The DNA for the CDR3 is TGTGCCAGCAGCTTAGTTAGCGGGGGGGCCGGGGATACGCAGTATTTT.

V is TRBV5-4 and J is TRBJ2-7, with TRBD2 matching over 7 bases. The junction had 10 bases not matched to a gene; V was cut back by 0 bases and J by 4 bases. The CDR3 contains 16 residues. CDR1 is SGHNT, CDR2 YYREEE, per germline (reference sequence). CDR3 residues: CASSLGGGQVNYEQYF. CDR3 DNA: TGTGCCAGCAGCTTGGGCGGGGGTCAAGTGAATTACGAGCAGTACTTC.

CDR3 nucleotide sequence: TGTGCCAGTAGTATAAGCCCAGGGGACTACGAGCAGTACTTC. The encoded protein is CASSISPGDYEQYF. This chain joins TRBV19 and TRBJ2-7; D possibly corresponds to TRBD1 (6 bases). V was pared by 2 bases and J by 3 bases, with 11 bases between. Germline CDR1 and CDR2: LNHDA and SQIVND (reference sequence). The CDR3 consists of 14 residues.

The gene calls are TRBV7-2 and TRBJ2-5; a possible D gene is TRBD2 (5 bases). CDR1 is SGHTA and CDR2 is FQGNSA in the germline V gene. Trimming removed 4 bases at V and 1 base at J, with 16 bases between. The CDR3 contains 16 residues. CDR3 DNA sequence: TGTGCCAGCAGCTCAATTGTACGGGGTAGCCAAGAGACCCAGTACTTC. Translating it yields CASSSIVRGSQETQYF.

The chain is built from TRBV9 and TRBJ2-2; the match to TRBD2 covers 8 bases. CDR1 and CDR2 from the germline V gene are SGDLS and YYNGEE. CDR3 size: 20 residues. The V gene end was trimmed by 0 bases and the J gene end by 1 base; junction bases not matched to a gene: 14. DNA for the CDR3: TGTGCCAGCAGCGTAGCCCCCGCTTTGCATAGCGGGGAGAACACCGGGGAGCTGTTTTTT. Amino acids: CASSVAPALHSGENTGELFF. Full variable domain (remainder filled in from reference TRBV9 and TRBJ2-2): DSGVTQTPKHLITATGQRVTLRCSPRSGDLSVYWYQQSLDQGLQFLIQYYNGEERAKGNILERFSAQQFPDLHSELNLSSLELGDSALYFCASSVAPALHSGENTGELFFGEGSRLTVL.

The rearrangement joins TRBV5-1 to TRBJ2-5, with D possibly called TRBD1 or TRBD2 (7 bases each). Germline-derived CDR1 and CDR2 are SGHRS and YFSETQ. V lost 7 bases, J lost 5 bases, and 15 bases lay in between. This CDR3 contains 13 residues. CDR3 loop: CASGRGDSETQYF. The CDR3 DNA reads TGCGCCAGCGGACGGGGGGACAGTGAGACCCAGTACTTC. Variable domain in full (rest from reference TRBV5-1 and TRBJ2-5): KAGVTQTPRYLIKTRGQQVTLSCSPISGHRSVSWYQQTPGQGLQFLFEYFSETQRNKGNFPGRFSGRQFSNSRSEMNVSTLELGDSALYLCASGRGDSETQYFGPGTRLLVL.

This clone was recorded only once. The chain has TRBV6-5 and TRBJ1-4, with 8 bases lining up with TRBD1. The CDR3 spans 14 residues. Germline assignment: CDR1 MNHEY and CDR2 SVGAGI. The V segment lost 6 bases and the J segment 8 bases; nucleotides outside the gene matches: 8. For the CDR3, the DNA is TGTGCCAGCAGCGAGGGGACAGGAGGAGAAAAACTGTTTTTT. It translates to CASSEGTGGEKLFF.

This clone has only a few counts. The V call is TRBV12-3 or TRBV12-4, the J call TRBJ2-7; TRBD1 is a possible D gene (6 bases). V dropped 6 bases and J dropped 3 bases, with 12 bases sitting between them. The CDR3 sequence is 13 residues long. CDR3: CASRWDNYYEQYF. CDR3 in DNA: TGTGCCAGCAGGTGGGACAACTACTACGAGCAGTACTTC.

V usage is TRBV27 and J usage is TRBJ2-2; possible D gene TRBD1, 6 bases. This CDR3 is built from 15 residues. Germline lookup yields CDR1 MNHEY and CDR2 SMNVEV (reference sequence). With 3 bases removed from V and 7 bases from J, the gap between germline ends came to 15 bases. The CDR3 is CASSLGAGWIGELFF. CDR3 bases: TGTGCCAGCAGTTTGGGGGCAGGGTGGATCGGGGAGCTGTTTTTT.

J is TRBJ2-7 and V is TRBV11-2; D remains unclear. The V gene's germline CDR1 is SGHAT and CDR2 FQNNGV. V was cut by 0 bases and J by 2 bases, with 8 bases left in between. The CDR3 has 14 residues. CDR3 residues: CASSLDGPAYEQYF. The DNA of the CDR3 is TGTGCCAGCAGCTTAGACGGGCCCGCCTACGAGCAGTACTTC. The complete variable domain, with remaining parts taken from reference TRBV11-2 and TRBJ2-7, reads EAGVAQSPRYKIIEKRQSVAFWCNPISGHATLYWYQQILGQGPKLLIQFQNNGVVDDSQLPKDRFSAERLKGVDSTLKIQPAKLEDSAVYLCASSLDGPAYEQYFGPGTRLTVT.

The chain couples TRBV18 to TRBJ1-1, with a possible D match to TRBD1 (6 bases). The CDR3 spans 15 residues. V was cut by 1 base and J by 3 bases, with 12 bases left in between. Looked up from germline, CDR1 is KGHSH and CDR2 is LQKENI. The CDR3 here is CASSPLTRGDTEAFF. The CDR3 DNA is TGTGCCAGCTCACCACTGACGAGGGGGGACACTGAAGCTTTCTTT.